This passage covers 27 T cell receptor beta chains from one sample sequenced in a study of memory CD4+ T cells and cytomegalovirus serostatus. The sort gate was single viable CD3+CD4+CD8-CD45RO+ cells for memory CD4+ T cells. Sequenced by immunoSEQ multiplex PCR; TCRdb stores in-frame clones only, minus some. This table has around 50,000 clones, around four fifths appearing once. Sequencing input: memory CD4+ T cells from blood. These receptors were obtained from an adult in good health and CMV-seropositive.

This clone showed up just a few times. CDR3 loop: CASSQEFTQYTDTQYF. The CDR3 DNA is TGCGCCAGCAGCCAAGAATTTACACAGTATACAGATACGCAGTATTTT. This chain joins TRBV4-3 and TRBJ2-3; D remains unclear. Germline values: CDR1 LGHNA, CDR2 YSLEER. Trimming stripped 0 bases from V and 3 bases from J, with 13 bases between. The CDR3 length is 16 residues.

The V call is TRBV6-1, the J call TRBJ1-5; D is undetermined. Germline loops: CDR1 MNHNS, CDR2 SASEGT. Trimming took off 9 bases at V and 1 base at J, with 10 bases between the two ends. This CDR3 has 13 amino acids. CDR3: CASPGRSNQPQHF. As DNA, the CDR3 is TGTGCCAGTCCAGGTCGAAGCAATCAGCCCCAGCATTTT.

Remarks on this clone: The same CDR3 can be traced to other DNA sequences in this sample. V is TRBV10-2 and J is TRBJ2-7; no clear D gene. CDR1 WSHSY and CDR2 SAAADI come from the germline V gene. V was cut by 0 bases and J by 1 base, with 7 bases left in between. The CDR3 contains 14 residues. The CDR3 here is CASSESSQSYEQYF. As DNA, the CDR3 is TGCGCCAGCAGTGAGTCTAGTCAGTCCTACGAGCAGTACTTC.

This clone was seen only a few times. The sample carries other DNA sequences with the same CDR3. The chain has TRBV7-2 and TRBJ2-5; the match to TRBD2 covers 10 bases. Trimming took 7 bases from V and 5 from J; bases not matched to a gene: 10. The germline gives CDR1 SGHTA, CDR2 FQGNSA. This CDR3 spans 15 amino acids. Written as DNA, the CDR3 is TGTGCCAGCACCCACTCTAGCGGGGGCCGGGAGACCCAGTACTTC. Its protein is CASTHSSGGRETQYF.

The chain employs TRBV5-6 and TRBJ2-5, with D perhaps assigned TRBD1 or TRBD2 (5 bases each). This CDR3 has 13 residues. With 5 bases removed from V and 2 bases from J, the gap between germline ends came to 10 bases. The germline V gene encodes CDR1 SGHDT and CDR2 YYEEEE. The CDR3 bases are TGTGCCAGCAGACAGGACTTTCAAGAGACCCAGTACTTC. Protein sequence: CASRQDFQETQYF. Full variable domain (remainder filled in from reference TRBV5-6 and TRBJ2-5): DAGVTQSPTHLIKTRGQQVTLRCSPKSGHDTVSWYQQALGQGPQFIFQYYEEEERQRGNFPDRFSGHQFPNYSSELNVNALLLGDSALYLCASRQDFQETQYFGPGTRLLVL.

This chain uses TRBV28 with TRBJ1-6; D gene ambiguous. Trimming cost V 2 bases and J 6 bases, with 8 bases left between them. Germline V lookup: CDR1 MDHEN, CDR2 SYDVKM. The CDR3 runs to 14 residues. CDR3 protein: CASSLVVGNSPLHF. The CDR3 nucleotides read TGTGCCAGCAGTTTAGTAGTAGGTAATTCACCCCTCCACTTT. Supplemented by reference TRBV28 and TRBJ1-6, the full variable domain reads DVKVTQSSRYLVKRTGEKVFLECVQDMDHENMFWYRQDPGLGLRLIYFSYDVKMKEKGDIPEGYSVSREKKERFSLILESASTNQTSMYLCASSLVVGNSPLHFGNGTRLTVT.

The CDR3 bases are TGCGCCAGCATCATTTCGGGACGCCCGGGGGAAAAACTGTTTTTT. Protein sequence: CASIISGRPGEKLFF. This chain uses TRBV5-1 with TRBJ1-4; tentatively, D is TRBD1 (5 bases). The CDR3 contains 15 residues. V gave up 6 bases and J gave up 8 bases, with 20 bases separating them. Germline V gene data show CDR1 as SGHRS and CDR2 as YFSETQ.

The genes are TRBV5-1 and TRBJ2-3, with D perhaps being TRBD1 or TRBD2 (6 bases each). V was pared by 4 bases and J by 2 bases, with 20 bases between. Germline CDR1 reads SGHRS; CDR2 reads YFSETQ. The CDR3 contains 17 residues. CDR3 DNA sequence: TGCGCCAGCAGCATAACCAACACTAGGGGGGCCACAGATACGCAGTATTTT. Residues: CASSITNTRGATDTQYF.

This rearrangement joins TRBV21-1 to TRBJ2-7; TRBD1 is taken as the D call from the table, unchecked against the DNA. TRBV21-1 is noted as a pseudogene. The CDR3 length is 13 residues. CDR3 nucleotide sequence: TGTGCCAGCCAAACTATCGGGACACCAGAGCAGTACTTC. This sequence encodes CASQTIGTPEQYF.

The chain couples TRBV6-1 to TRBJ1-5; a weak D match, TRBD1 (6 bases). The germline V gene encodes CDR1 MNHNS and CDR2 SASEGT. CDR3 length: 15 residues. V was clipped by 6 bases and J by 0 bases, with 12 bases between them. CDR3 in DNA: TGTGCCAGCAGGGGATACAGGGTTAGCAATCAGCCCCAGCATTTT. Protein product: CASRGYRVSNQPQHF.

This chain connects TRBV2 to TRBJ1-6, with 9 bases aligning to TRBD1. From germline, CDR1 is SNHLY and CDR2 FYNNEI. Trimming removed 7 bases from V and 7 bases from J; junction bases left unmatched: 5. The CDR3 is made up of 14 amino acids. In DNA, the CDR3 is TGTGCCAGCACCACGGACAGGGGAAATTCACCCCTCCACTTT. Translation gives CASTTDRGNSPLHF.

This chain joins TRBV10-3 and TRBJ2-6; D is undetermined. The ends were cut back, 8 bases at V and 1 base at J, with 18 bases in the middle. The CDR3 sequence is 17 residues long. Per germline, CDR1 ENHRY and CDR2 SYGVKD. The CDR3 sequence: CAIPSGQAHSGANVLTF. In nucleotides, the CDR3 is TGTGCCATCCCATCAGGTCAAGCCCATTCTGGGGCCAACGTCCTGACTTTC.

V and J are TRBV20-1 and TRBJ1-4; TRBD1 might be the D (5 bases). Looked up from germline, CDR1 is DFQATT and CDR2 is SNEGSKA (reference sequence). CDR3 length equals 11 residues. V was pared by 4 bases and J by 8 bases, with 8 bases between. CDR3 region: CSATGEEKLFF. In DNA form, the CDR3 reads TGCAGTGCTACGGGGGAAGAAAAACTGTTTTTT.

The chain couples TRBV4-1 to TRBJ1-1; 7 positions agree with TRBD1. V was clipped by 4 bases and J by 6 bases; unmatched bases: 11. The CDR3 sequence is 15 residues long. Germline loops: CDR1 MGHRA, CDR2 YSYEKL. Here the CDR3 DNA reads TGCGCCAGCAGCCGCAACCCACAGGGGAGGGCTGAAGCTTTCTTT. It encodes CASSRNPQGRAEAFF.

This clone was seen more than once but under ten times. The V and J genes are TRBV9 and TRBJ1-2, with D unresolved. Trimming shortened V by 0 bases and J by 0 bases, and 9 bases separated the two germline ends. The V gene's germline CDR1 is SGDLS and CDR2 YYNGEE. This CDR3 spans 15 amino acids. The CDR3 sequence: CASSVDGVTNYGYTF. The CDR3 coding sequence is TGTGCCAGCAGCGTAGACGGGGTAACTAACTATGGCTACACCTTC.

The rearrangement links TRBV27 to TRBJ1-3, with D possibly matching TRBD1 (5 bases). The CDR3 consists of 18 residues. Germline V CDR1 and CDR2: MNHEY, SMNVEV (reference sequence). V lost 6 bases, J lost 0 bases, and 21 bases lay in between. Here the CDR3 reads CASSPTSGDEYSGNTIYF. DNA for the CDR3: TGTGCCAGCAGCCCAACGTCGGGGGACGAGTACTCTGGAAACACCATATATTTT.

The chain recombines TRBV19 with TRBJ1-5, with TRBD1 identical over 8 bases. This CDR3 is 13 amino acids long. V shed 7 bases and J 5 bases; nucleotides not matched to a gene: 4. Per the germline V gene, CDR1 is LNHDA and CDR2 is SQIVND (reference sequence). CDR3 bases: TGTGCCAGTAATGGACAGGGCGATCAGCCCCAGCATTTT. Its translation is CASNGQGDQPQHF.

The chain couples TRBV5-1 to TRBJ2-2, with unresolved D. The CDR3 extends over 15 amino acids. V lost 0 bases to trimming and J lost 3 bases, with 9 bases between them. Looked up from germline, CDR1 is SGHRS and CDR2 is YFSETQ. The CDR3, as DNA: TGCGCCAGCAGCTTGGCTTCCCGGGACACCGGGGAGCTGTTTTTT. It encodes CASSLASRDTGELFF.

This sequence joins TRBV7-8 and TRBJ2-2; TRBD2 matches at 12 bases. CDR3 length: 19 residues. The germline gives CDR1 SGHVS, CDR2 FQNEAQ. The V gene end was trimmed by 2 bases and the J gene end by 3 bases; junction bases not matched to a gene: 10. CDR3 sequence: CASSLLAGGPGRDTGELFF. CDR3 nucleotides: TGTGCCAGCAGCTTACTAGCGGGGGGGCCGGGTAGAGACACCGGGGAGCTGTTTTTT.

This clone was observed a few times. V is TRBV5-1 and J is TRBJ2-7, with TRBD1 matching over 8 bases. The CDR3 loop spans 12 amino acids. V shed 3 bases, J shed 7 bases, and the junction held 3 bases outside the gene matches. In germline, CDR1 is SGHRS, CDR2 YFSETQ. CDR3 DNA sequence: TGCGCCAGCAGCTGGGACAGGACTGAGCAGTACTTC. Residues: CASSWDRTEQYF.

The CDR3 loop reads CASSPVAGREQFF. The CDR3 bases are TGTGCCAGCAGCCCCGTAGCGGGGCGGGAGCAGTTCTTC. The chain couples TRBV4-2 to TRBJ2-1; 8 positions match TRBD2. Germline assignment: CDR1 LGHNA and CDR2 YNFKEQ. There are 13 residues in the CDR3. J gave up 10 bases and V 4 bases, and 6 bases lay outside the gene matches.

The chain employs TRBV11-2 and TRBJ1-3, with TRBD1 matching 9 bases. CDR3 size: 15 residues. Looked up from germline, CDR1 is SGHAT and CDR2 is FQNNGV. J lost 5 bases, V lost 5 bases, and 7 bases had no gene match. Here the CDR3 reads CASSRGQGRRNTIYF. The CDR3 nucleotides are TGTGCCAGCAGCAGAGGACAGGGGAGGCGAAACACCATATATTTT.

The rearrangement links TRBV7-9 to TRBJ2-7; D possibly matches TRBD1 or TRBD2 (6 bases each). The CDR3 sequence is 15 residues long. The germline V gene encodes CDR1 SEHNR and CDR2 FQNEAQ (reference sequence). V lost 1 base and J 3 bases, leaving 13 bases between the germline ends. The chain's CDR3 is CASSLVSGGHYEQYF. CDR3 coding DNA: TGTGCCAGCAGCTTAGTGTCCGGGGGACACTACGAGCAGTACTTC.

The chain is built from TRBV9 and TRBJ1-2; a weak D match, TRBD1 (5 bases). The V gene lost 3 bases and the J gene lost 8 bases, with 23 bases spanning the gap. In germline, CDR1 is SGDLS, CDR2 YYNGEE. The CDR3 loop spans 16 amino acids. In nucleotides, the CDR3 is TGTGCCAGCAGCGGGAATCCTGGGGGAGAGGGAGACGGCTACACCTTC. Its protein product is CASSGNPGGEGDGYTF.

This chain joins TRBV5-4 and TRBJ1-4, with D unresolved. Per germline, CDR1 SGHNT and CDR2 YYREEE (reference sequence). The CDR3 consists of 14 residues. Trimming pared 0 bases from V and 5 bases from J, leaving 8 bases between. CDR3 sequence: CASSLAEPNEKLFF. The CDR3 DNA reads as TGTGCCAGCAGCTTGGCCGAGCCGAATGAAAAACTGTTTTTT.

Concerning this clone: Distinct nucleotide sequences in the sample also encode this CDR3. The chain uses TRBV29-1 and TRBJ1-3; weak D call: TRBD1 (6 bases). This CDR3 spans 12 amino acids. Trimming pared 7 bases from V and 1 base from J, leaving 8 bases between. Germline V gene data show CDR1 as SQVTM and CDR2 as ANQGSEA. The CDR3 loop is CSAGTSGNTIYF. The CDR3 DNA reads as TGCAGCGCCGGGACATCTGGAAACACCATATATTTT.

This rearrangement joins TRBV7-9 to TRBJ2-4; the match to TRBD2 covers 7 bases. CDR1 is SEHNR, CDR2 FQNEAQ, per germline (reference sequence). The CDR3 totals 15 residues. V trimming: 6 bases; J trimming: 6 bases; junction bases outside the gene matches: 11. The CDR3 protein is CASRSSGAGLNIQYF. The CDR3 coding sequence is TGTGCCAGCAGATCCAGCGGGGCGGGGCTAAACATTCAGTACTTC.